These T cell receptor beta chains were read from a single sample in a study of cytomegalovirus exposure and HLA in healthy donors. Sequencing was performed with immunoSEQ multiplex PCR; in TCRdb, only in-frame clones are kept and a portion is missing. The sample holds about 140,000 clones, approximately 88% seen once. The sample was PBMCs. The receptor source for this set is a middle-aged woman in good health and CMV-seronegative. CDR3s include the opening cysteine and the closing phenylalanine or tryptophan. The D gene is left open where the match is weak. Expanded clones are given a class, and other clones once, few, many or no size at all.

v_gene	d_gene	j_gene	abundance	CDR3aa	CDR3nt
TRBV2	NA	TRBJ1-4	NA	CASSRRNSFLEKLFF	TGTGCCAGCAGTCGACGGAACAGCTTCCTAGAAAAACTGTTTTTT
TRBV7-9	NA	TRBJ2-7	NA	CASSRWRGRDSYEQYF	TGTGCCAGCAGCCGGTGGCGGGGGCGCGACTCCTACGAGCAGTACTTC
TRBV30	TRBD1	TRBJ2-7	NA	CAFTGQQGEQYF	TGTGCCTTCACGGGACAGCAGGGCGAGCAGTACTTC
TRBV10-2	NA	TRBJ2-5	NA	CANSDKGIETQYF	TGCGCCAACAGTGATAAGGGGATAGAGACCCAGTACTTC
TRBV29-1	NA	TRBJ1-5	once	CSVRKNSNQPQHF	TGCAGCGTGCGCAAGAATAGCAATCAGCCCCAGCATTTT
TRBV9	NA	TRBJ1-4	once	CASSVEGLGEKLFF	TGTGCCAGCAGCGTGGAGGGACTGGGTGAAAAACTGTTTTTT
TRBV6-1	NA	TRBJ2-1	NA	CASSDAGGQSYNEQFF	TGTGCCAGCAGTGATGCGGGCGGCCAGTCCTACAATGAGCAGTTCTTC
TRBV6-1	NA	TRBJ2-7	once	CASSDGTALTYEQYF	TGTGCCAGCAGTGATGGGACTGCTCTAACCTACGAGCAGTACTTC
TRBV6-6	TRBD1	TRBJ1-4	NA	CASRETGGHEKLFF	TGTGCCAGCAGGGAAACAGGGGGCCATGAAAAACTGTTTTTT
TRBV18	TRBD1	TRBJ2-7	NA	CASSPPGQGAYEQYF	TGTGCCAGCTCACCTCCGGGACAGGGAGCCTACGAGCAGTACTTC
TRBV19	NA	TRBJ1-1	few	CASSTLQDTEAFF	TGTGCCAGTAGTACACTACAAGACACTGAAGCTTTCTTT
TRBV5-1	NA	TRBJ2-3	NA	CASRLQGGLTDTQYF	TGCGCCAGCAGGTTACAAGGCGGGCTTACGGATACGCAGTATTTT
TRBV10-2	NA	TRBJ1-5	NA	CASSEWTPSNQPQHF	TGCGCCAGCAGTGAGTGGACACCAAGCAATCAGCCCCAGCATTTT
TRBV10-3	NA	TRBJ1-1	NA	CAISEMAGMNTEAFF	TGTGCCATCAGTGAGATGGCAGGTATGAACACTGAAGCTTTCTTT
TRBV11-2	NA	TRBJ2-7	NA	CASSSDRRYEQYF	TGTGCCAGCAGCTCCGACCGGAGATACGAGCAGTACTTC
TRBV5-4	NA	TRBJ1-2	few	CASSLKGSYGYTF	TGTGCCAGCAGCTTGAAAGGGAGTTATGGCTACACCTTC
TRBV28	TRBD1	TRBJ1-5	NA	CASSLPAGGPQVPQHF	TGTGCCAGCAGCCTGCCGGCAGGGGGCCCTCAGGTGCCCCAGCATTTT
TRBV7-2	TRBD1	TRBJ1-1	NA	CASSSFFTGVGKAFF	TGTGCCAGCAGCTCGTTTTTCACAGGGGTAGGAAAAGCTTTCTTT
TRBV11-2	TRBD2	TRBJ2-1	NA	CASSLGLAAYNEQFF	TGTGCCAGCAGCTTAGGACTAGCGGCTTACAATGAGCAGTTCTTC
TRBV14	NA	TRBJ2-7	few	CASRDSRGGFEQYF	TGTGCCAGCAGGGATTCTAGGGGCGGTTTCGAGCAGTACTTC
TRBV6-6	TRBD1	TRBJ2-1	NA	CASRSGTGLYNEQFF	TGTGCCAGCCGCTCCGGGACAGGGCTGTACAATGAGCAGTTCTTC
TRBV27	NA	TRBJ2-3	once	CASSYLGQHSTDTQYF	TGTGCCAGCAGTTACCTTGGACAGCATAGCACAGATACGCAGTATTTT
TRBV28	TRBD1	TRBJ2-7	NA	CASSLAGTGTYEQYF	TGTGCCAGCAGTTTGGCAGGGACAGGTACCTACGAGCAGTACTTC
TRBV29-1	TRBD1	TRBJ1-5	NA	CSVVQGEGNQPQHF	TGCAGCGTGGTCCAGGGGGAGGGCAATCAGCCCCAGCATTTT
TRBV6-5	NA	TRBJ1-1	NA	CASRALTRTEAFF	TGTGCCAGCAGGGCCCTTACGAGGACTGAAGCTTTCTTT
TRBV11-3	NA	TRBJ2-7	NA	CASSLVRTPAWSSYEQYF	TGTGCCAGCAGCTTAGTGAGAACGCCAGCCTGGAGCTCCTACGAGCAGTACTTC
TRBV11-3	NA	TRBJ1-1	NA	CASRSTNTEAFF	TGTGCCAGCAGGTCAACAAACACTGAAGCTTTCTTT
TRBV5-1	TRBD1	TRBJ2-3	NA	CASSWEGQGDTQYF	TGCGCCAGCAGCTGGGAAGGACAGGGCGATACGCAGTATTTT
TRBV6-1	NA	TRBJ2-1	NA	CASTGTGRDEQFF	TGTGCCAGCACGGGAACAGGGAGGGATGAGCAGTTCTTC
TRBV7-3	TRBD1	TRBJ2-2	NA	CASSRGSGTGATGELFF	TGTGCCAGCAGCCGTGGATCCGGGACAGGGGCCACCGGGGAGCTGTTTTTT
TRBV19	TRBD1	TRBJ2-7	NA	CASSRDRGPDEQYF	TGTGCCAGTAGTAGGGACAGGGGGCCAGACGAGCAGTACTTC
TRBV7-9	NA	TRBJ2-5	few	CSSSLRQETQYF	TGTTCCAGCAGCCTGAGACAAGAGACCCAGTACTTC
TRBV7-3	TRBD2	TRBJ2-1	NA	CASSTGLVSYNEQFF	TGTGCCAGCAGCACCGGACTAGTCTCCTACAATGAGCAGTTCTTC
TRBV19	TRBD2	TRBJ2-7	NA	CASSIEVGRAGEQYF	TGTGCCAGTAGTATCGAGGTCGGGAGGGCAGGCGAGCAGTACTTC
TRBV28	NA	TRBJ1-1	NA	CASSLLMTEAFF	TGTGCCAGCAGTTTATTAATGACTGAAGCTTTCTTT
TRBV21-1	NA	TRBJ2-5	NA	CASVTATGRQETQYF	TGTGCCAGCGTCACCGCAACCGGGAGGCAAGAGACCCAGTACTTC
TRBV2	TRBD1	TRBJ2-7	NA	CASRSLDREPYEQYF	TGTGCCAGCAGGTCCCTGGACAGGGAACCCTACGAGCAGTACTTC
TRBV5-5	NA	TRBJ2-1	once	CASSAGQDLSYNEQFF	TGTGCCAGCAGCGCGGGGCAGGACCTCTCCTACAATGAGCAGTTCTTC
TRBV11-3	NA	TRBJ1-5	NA	CASSLGRGSNQPQHF	TGTGCCAGCAGCTTAGGAAGGGGGAGCAATCAGCCCCAGCATTTT
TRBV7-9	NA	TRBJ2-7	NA	CASSLGRGQFSYEQYF	TGTGCCAGCAGCTTAGGGCGGGGACAGTTCTCCTACGAGCAGTACTTC